Here is one T cell receptor (beta chain) with its context. What it recognizes is unknown. Libraries were prepared by immunoSEQ multiplex PCR; TCRdb keeps only in-frame clonotypes and omits some of them. The sample records 750,000 to 1,000,000 clones, 85% to 95% being singletons. Naive CD8 cells lacked CD45RO and underwent positive selection for CCR7, leaving out terminally differentiated effector memory CD45RA+ cells. This entry is derived from a study of shared clonotypes between healthy human individuals. Findings and caveats of the study: Compared with clonotypes that all four donors shared, non-shared clonotypes had lower generation probabilities.

This receptor was obtained from a man between 25 and 39 years old in good health. The sample taken for sequencing was naive CD8+ T cells sorted from blood.

CDR3 sequence reads: CATQGPGTDTQYF. CDR3 in DNA: TGTGCCACCCAAGGTCCGGGCACAGATACGCAGTATTTT. The rearrangement uses TRBV10-3 and TRBJ2-3; D is unresolved. Germline lookup yields CDR1 ENHRY and CDR2 SYGVKD. Trimming took off 10 bases at V and 1 base at J, with 12 bases between the two ends. The CDR3 contains 13 residues.